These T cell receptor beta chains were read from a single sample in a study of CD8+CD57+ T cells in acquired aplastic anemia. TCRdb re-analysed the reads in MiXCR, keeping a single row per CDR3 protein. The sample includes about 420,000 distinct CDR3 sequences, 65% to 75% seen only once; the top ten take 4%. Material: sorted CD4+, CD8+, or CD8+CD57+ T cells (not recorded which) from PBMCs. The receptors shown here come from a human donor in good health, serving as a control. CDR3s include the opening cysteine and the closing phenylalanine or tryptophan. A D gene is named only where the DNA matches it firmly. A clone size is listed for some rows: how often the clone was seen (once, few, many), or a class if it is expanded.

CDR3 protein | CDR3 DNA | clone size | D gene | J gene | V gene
CASSFGSEPYGYTF | TGTGCCAGCAGTTTCGGCTCAGAGCCTTATGGCTACACCTTC | - | - | TRBJ1-2 | TRBV12-3/TRBV12-4
CAVGPWGRNGQYF | TGTGCCGTCGGCCCCTGGGGGAGGAACGGGCAGTACTTC | - | - | TRBJ2-7 | TRBV11-2
CAGTRQGARSPHPF | TGTGCCGGCACAAGACAGGGGGCACGCTCACCCCACCCCTTC | - | TRBD1 | TRBJ1-2 | TRBV7-9
CASSSSPGAGGYEQYF | TGTGCCAGCAGTTCGTCTCCCGGGGCAGGGGGCTACGAGCAGTACTTC | once | TRBD1 | TRBJ2-7 | TRBV10-3
CASSPPWTGVEQFTF | TGTGCCAGCAGCCCACCATGGACAGGCGTTGAGCAGTTCACCTTC | once | TRBD1 | TRBJ1-2 | TRBV7-2
CASSFSGTKETQYF | TGTGCCAGCAGCTTTTCGGGTACTAAAGAGACCCAGTACTTC | few | - | TRBJ2-5 | TRBV5-6
CASSLERGLGYGYYF | TGTGCCAGCAGCTTAGAACGGGGCCTAGGCTATGGCTACTACTTC | - | - | TRBJ2-7 | TRBV7-2
CASSRIETQYF | TGTGCCAGCAGTCGGATAGAGACCCAGTACTTC | many | - | TRBJ2-5 | TRBV6-1
CASSSAGPYEQYF | TGTGCCAGCTCATCCGCGGGTCCCTACGAGCAGTACTTC | many | - | TRBJ2-7 | TRBV18
CASSPGVSLLEQYF | TGCGCCAGCAGCCCGGGCGTGTCCCTTCTAGAGCAGTACTTC | - | - | TRBJ2-7 | TRBV5-1
CASSLAIGPAYEQYF | TGTGCCAGCAGCCTCGCCATCGGGCCGGCCTACGAGCAGTACTTC | once | - | TRBJ2-7 | TRBV5-4
CSGGQAAYKWPEQYF | TGCAGTGGGGGACAGGCGGCCTACAAATGGCCCGAGCAGTACTTC | - | TRBD1 | TRBJ2-7 | TRBV20-1
CASTPGLAGGRYTGELFF | TGTGCCAGTACCCCGGGACTAGCGGGGGGGCGGTACACCGGGGAGCTGTTTTTT | - | TRBD2 | TRBJ2-2 | TRBV19
CATSPTGYGEQYF | TGTGCCACCAGTCCTACAGGGTACGGCGAGCAGTACTTC | few | - | TRBJ2-7 | TRBV24-1
CASSPGQGKTGANVLTF | TGTGCCAGCAGCCCGGGACAGGGGAAGACTGGGGCCAACGTCCTGACTTTC | many | TRBD1 | TRBJ2-6 | TRBV5-4
CASSFTGGGYAF | TGTGCCAGCAGTTTTACCGGGGGGGGCTACGCTTTC | once | - | TRBJ1-2 | TRBV7-4
CASSPTGTGGYAQYF | TGTGCCAGCAGCCCGACCGGGACAGGGGGATACGCCCAGTACTTC | - | TRBD1 | TRBJ2-7 | TRBV9
CASSSPREAFF | TGTGCCAGCAGTAGCCCCCGGGAAGCTTTCTTT | many | - | TRBJ1-1 | TRBV6-5
CASRPWAGRNAEAFF | TGTGCCAGCAGACCATGGGCAGGGCGTAACGCTGAGGCCTTCTTT | - | - | TRBJ1-1 | TRBV7-9
CASLLSGDRANQPQHF | TGTGCCAGCTTACTTTCAGGTGACAGGGCGAATCAGCCCCAGCATTTT | many | TRBD1 | TRBJ1-5 | TRBV2
CSGGQTDTQYF | TGCAGCGGAGGACAGACAGATACGCAGTATTTT | many | - | TRBJ2-3 | TRBV29-1
CASSRGKTQSPPDF | TGTGCCAGTAGTAGAGGAAAGACTCAATCACCCCCCGACTTT | - | - | TRBJ1-6 | TRBV19
CASSVGSGEACF | TGTGCCAGCAGCGTAGGTTCGGGGGAAGCTTGCTTT | - | - | TRBJ1-1 | TRBV7-7
CASSFGQNQGHNEQFF | TGCGCCAGCAGCTTTGGACAAAACCAGGGGCACAATGAGCAGTTCTTC | many | - | TRBJ2-1 | TRBV5-1
CASSGSGGRYNEQFF | TGTGCCAGCAGCGGGTCTGGAGGGAGATACAATGAGCAGTTCTTC | many | - | TRBJ2-1 | TRBV9
CASNLTGTGVYEQYF | TGTGCCAGCAACTTGACAGGAACGGGGGTATACGAGCAGTACTTC | - | - | TRBJ2-7 | TRBV5-5
CASRTSGQGKIF | TGTGCCAGCAGGACTAGCGGGCAGGGAAAAATCTTC | many | TRBD2 | TRBJ2-1 | TRBV12-3/TRBV12-4
CASNADTSTDTQYF | TGTGCCAGTAACGCCGATACTAGCACAGATACGCAGTATTTT | - | - | TRBJ2-3 | TRBV19
CASTRIAGGINNEQFF | TGTGCCAGCACCCGAATAGCGGGGGGGATTAACAATGAGCAGTTCTTC | - | TRBD2 | TRBJ2-1 | TRBV4-1
CASSIGLRSDIQYF | TGCGCCAGCAGTATAGGGCTGAGATCGGACATTCAGTACTTC | - | - | TRBJ2-4 | TRBV12-3/TRBV12-4
CASSPTASNCNNIF | TGTGCCAGCAGCCCTACAGCTAGTAATTGTAACAACATATTC | - | - | TRBJ1-2 | TRBV7-2
CASSDFVLGDSGNTIYF | TGTGCCAGCAGTGATTTTGTGTTAGGGGACTCTGGAAACACCATATATTTT | many | - | TRBJ1-3 | TRBV2
CAISRTALDGYTF | TGTGCCATCAGCCGTACAGCGTTAGATGGCTACACCTTC | many | - | TRBJ1-2 | TRBV10-3
CAINGVDSCEQYF | TGCGCCATCAATGGCGTAGACTCCTGCGAGCAGTACTTC | - | - | TRBJ2-7 | TRBV10-3
CASSLWRGSGNTIYF | TGTGCCAGCAGTTTATGGAGGGGTTCTGGAAACACCATATATTTT | - | - | TRBJ1-3 | TRBV28
CSARARGVEKETQYF | TGCAGTGCTAGGGCCAGGGGAGTCGAAAAAGAGACCCAGTACTTC | - | - | TRBJ2-5 | TRBV20-1
CASSSPDRAFSEDFF | TGTGCCAGCAGTTCTCCTGACAGGGCGTTCTCTGAAGATTTCTTT | - | TRBD1 | TRBJ1-1 | TRBV12-3/TRBV12-4
CASRGQGALSSGANVLTF | TGTGCCAGCAGAGGACAGGGGGCCCTGTCCTCTGGGGCCAACGTCCTGACTTTC | many | TRBD1 | TRBJ2-6 | TRBV6-6
CASSLDGRGGTDTQYF | TGCGCCAGCAGCTTGGACGGGAGGGGGGGCACAGATACGCAGTATTTT | - | TRBD2 | TRBJ2-3 | TRBV5-1
CASSLGGGFSYNEQFF | TGTGCCAGCAGCTTGGGTGGGGGGTTCTCCTACAATGAGCAGTTCTTC | few | - | TRBJ2-1 | TRBV5-8